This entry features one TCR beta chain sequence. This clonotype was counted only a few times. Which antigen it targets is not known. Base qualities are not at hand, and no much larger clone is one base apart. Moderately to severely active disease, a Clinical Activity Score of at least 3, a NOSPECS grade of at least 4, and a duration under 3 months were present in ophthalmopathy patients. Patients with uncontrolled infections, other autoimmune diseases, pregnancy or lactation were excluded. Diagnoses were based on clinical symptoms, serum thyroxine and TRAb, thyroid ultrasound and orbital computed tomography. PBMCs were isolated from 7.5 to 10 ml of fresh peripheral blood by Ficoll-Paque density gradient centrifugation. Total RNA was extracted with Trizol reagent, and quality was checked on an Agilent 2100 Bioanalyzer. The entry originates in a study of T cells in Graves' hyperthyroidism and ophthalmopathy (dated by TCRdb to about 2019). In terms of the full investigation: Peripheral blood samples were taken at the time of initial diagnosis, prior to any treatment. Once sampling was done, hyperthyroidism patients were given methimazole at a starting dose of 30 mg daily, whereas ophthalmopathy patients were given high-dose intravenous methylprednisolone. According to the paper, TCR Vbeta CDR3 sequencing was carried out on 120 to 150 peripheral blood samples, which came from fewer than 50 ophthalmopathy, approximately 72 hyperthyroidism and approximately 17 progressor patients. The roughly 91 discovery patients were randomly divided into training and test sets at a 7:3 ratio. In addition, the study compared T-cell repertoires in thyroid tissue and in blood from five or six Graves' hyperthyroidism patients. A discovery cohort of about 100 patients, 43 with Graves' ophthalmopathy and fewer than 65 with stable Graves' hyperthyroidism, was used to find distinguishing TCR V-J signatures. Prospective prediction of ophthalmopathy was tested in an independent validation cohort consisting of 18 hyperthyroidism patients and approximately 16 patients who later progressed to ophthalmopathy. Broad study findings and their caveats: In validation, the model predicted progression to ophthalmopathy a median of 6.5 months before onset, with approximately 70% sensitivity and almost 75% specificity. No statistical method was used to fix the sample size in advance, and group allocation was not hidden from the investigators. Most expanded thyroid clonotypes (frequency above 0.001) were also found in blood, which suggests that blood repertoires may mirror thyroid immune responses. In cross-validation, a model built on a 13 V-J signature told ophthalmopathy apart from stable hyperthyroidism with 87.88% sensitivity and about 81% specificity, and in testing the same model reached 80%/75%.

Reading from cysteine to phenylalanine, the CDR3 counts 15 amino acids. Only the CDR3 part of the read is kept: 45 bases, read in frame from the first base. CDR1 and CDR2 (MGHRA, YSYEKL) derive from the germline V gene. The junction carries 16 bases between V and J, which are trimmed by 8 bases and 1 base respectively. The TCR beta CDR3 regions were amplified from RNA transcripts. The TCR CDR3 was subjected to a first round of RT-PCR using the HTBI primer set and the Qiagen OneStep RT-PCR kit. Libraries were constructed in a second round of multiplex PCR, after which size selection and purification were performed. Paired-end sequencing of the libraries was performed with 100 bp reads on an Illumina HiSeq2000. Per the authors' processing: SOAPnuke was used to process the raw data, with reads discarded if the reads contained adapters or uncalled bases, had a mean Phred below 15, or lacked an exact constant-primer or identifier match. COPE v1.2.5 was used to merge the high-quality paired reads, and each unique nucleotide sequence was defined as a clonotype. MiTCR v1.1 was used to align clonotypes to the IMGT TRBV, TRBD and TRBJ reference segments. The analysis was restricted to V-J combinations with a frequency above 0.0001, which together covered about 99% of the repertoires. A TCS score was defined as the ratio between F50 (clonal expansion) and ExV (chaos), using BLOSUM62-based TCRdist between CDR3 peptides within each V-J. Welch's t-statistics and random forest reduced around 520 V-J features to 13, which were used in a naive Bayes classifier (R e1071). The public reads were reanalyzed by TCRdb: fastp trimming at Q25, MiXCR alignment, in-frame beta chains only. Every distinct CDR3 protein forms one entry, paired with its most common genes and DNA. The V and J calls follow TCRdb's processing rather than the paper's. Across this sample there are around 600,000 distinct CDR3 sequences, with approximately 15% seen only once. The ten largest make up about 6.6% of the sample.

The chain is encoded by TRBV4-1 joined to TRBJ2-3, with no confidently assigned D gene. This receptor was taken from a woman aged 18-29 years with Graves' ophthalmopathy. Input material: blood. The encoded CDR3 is CASSAEWRGTDTQYF. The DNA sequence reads TGCGCCAGCTCAGCCGAGTGGCGAGGCACAGATACGCAGTATTTT.